One and the same sample provided the 32 T cell receptor beta chains below, sequenced in a study of blood T cell repertoires in COVID-19. The assay was immunoSEQ multiplex PCR, and TCRdb's table has in-frame clones only and misses some. The sample lists about 73,000 clones, roughly four fifths occurring once. The sequenced sample consisted of peripheral blood. These receptors were collected from an older woman with acute or convalescent COVID-19.

This clone was seen a few times. V gene TRBV6-2 or TRBV6-3 combines with J gene TRBJ1-2; tentatively, D is TRBD1 (6 bases). Germline values: CDR1 MNHEY, CDR2 SVGEGT. This CDR3 spans 14 amino acids. The ends were cut back, 6 bases at V and 7 bases at J, with 18 bases in the middle. CDR3 residues: CASSSQGNFAGYTF. As DNA, the CDR3 is TGTGCCAGCAGCTCACAGGGTAACTTCGCTGGCTACACCTTC.

There are a few counts of this clone. This rearrangement joins TRBV3-1 (or the pseudogene TRBV3-2) to TRBJ1-6, with 7 positions matching TRBD1. V lost 4 bases, J lost 8 bases, and 11 bases stayed unmatched. The germline V gene encodes CDR1 LGHDT and CDR2 YNNKEL (reference sequence). The CDR3 is 16 residues long. CDR3 DNA sequence: TGTGCCAGCAGCCCTACCGGGACAGTGGGACATTCACCCCTCCACTTT. Translated, it gives CASSPTGTVGHSPLHF.

V and J are TRBV27 and TRBJ1-5, with TRBD1 matching over 7 bases. This CDR3 spans 16 amino acids. Losses at the gene ends were 10 bases for V and 6 bases for J; bases not matched to a gene: 18. CDR1 and CDR2 (germline): MNHEY, SMNVEV (reference sequence). The CDR3, as DNA: TGTGCCAAGAAGGTCCGCCGTGAGACAGGGTTTCAGCCCCAGCATTTT. Protein: CAKKVRRETGFQPQHF.

The rearrangement links TRBV7-2 to TRBJ1-6; 8 bases are shared with TRBD1. V shed 2 bases, J shed 9 bases, and the junction held 9 bases outside the gene matches. Germline lookup yields CDR1 SGHTA and CDR2 FQGNSA. The length of the CDR3 is 16 residues. This chain's CDR3 is CASSLRTGYRVSPLHF. CDR3 sequence (DNA): TGTGCCAGCAGCTTACGGACAGGGTATAGGGTTTCACCCCTCCACTTT.

The chain carries TRBV5-1 and TRBJ1-5; 9 nucleotides align to TRBD1. V was clipped by 3 bases and J by 0 bases; unmatched bases: 13. Germline assignment: CDR1 SGHRS and CDR2 YFSETQ. This CDR3 is 19 amino acids long. The CDR3 sequence is CASSCRDRDKVYSNQPQHF. CDR3 bases: TGCGCCAGCAGCTGCCGGGACAGGGATAAGGTTTATAGCAATCAGCCCCAGCATTTT.

The chain uses TRBV7-9 and TRBJ1-6, with D maybe TRBD1 (5 bases). Germline CDR1 reads SEHNR; CDR2 reads FQNEAQ (reference sequence). The CDR3 is 16 amino acids. V was cut by 8 bases and J by 3 bases, with 17 bases left in between. CDR3 amino acids: CASDHGRDLYNSPLHF. As DNA, the CDR3 is TGTGCCAGCGACCACGGGAGGGACCTCTATAATTCACCCCTCCACTTT.

The gene calls are TRBV6-5 and TRBJ2-7; 10 nucleotides line up with TRBD2. The CDR3 sequence is 14 residues long. V gave up 5 bases and J gave up 1 base; unmatched junction bases: 2. The V gene's germline CDR1 is MNHEY and CDR2 SVGAGI. CDR3 DNA sequence: TGTGCCAGCAGTCGGACTAGCGGATCCTACGAGCAGTACTTC. Translation gives CASSRTSGSYEQYF.

V is TRBV12-3 or TRBV12-4 and J is TRBJ2-5, with D uncertain. Trimming stripped 5 bases from V and 3 bases from J, with 4 bases between. The CDR3 consists of 11 residues. In nucleotides, the CDR3 is TGTGCCAGCAGTCCAAAAGAGACCCAGTACTTC. Its translation: CASSPKETQYF.

This rearrangement joins TRBV27 to TRBJ2-2; 9 bases fit TRBD2. V gave up 2 bases and J gave up 7 bases; unmatched junction bases: 17. The CDR3 runs 19 residues. Per germline, CDR1 MNHEY and CDR2 SMNVEV (reference sequence). CDR3 residues: CASSLHYFGVSGSSGELFF. The CDR3 DNA reads as TGTGCCAGCAGTTTACACTACTTTGGGGTTAGCGGGAGCAGCGGGGAGCTGTTTTTT.

The V gene is TRBV5-1, the J gene TRBJ1-4, with 8 positions matching TRBD1. The J segment lost 5 bases and the V segment lost 1 base, leaving 7 bases of the junction unmatched. Germline-derived CDR1 and CDR2 are SGHRS and YFSETQ. This CDR3 spans 16 amino acids. CDR3 sequence (DNA): TGCGCCAGCAGCTTGAAGTCAGGGGGCCCGAATGAAAAACTGTTTTTT. It translates to CASSLKSGGPNEKLFF. Full variable domain (rest looked up from reference TRBV5-1 and TRBJ1-4): KAGVTQTPRYLIKTRGQQVTLSCSPISGHRSVSWYQQTPGQGLQFLFEYFSETQRNKGNFPGRFSGRQFSNSRSEMNVSTLELGDSALYLCASSLKSGGPNEKLFFGSGTQLSVL.

The chain is built from TRBV7-7 and TRBJ2-3, with a possible D match to TRBD2 (5 bases). The V gene's germline CDR1 is SSHAT and CDR2 FNYEAQ (reference sequence). The CDR3 extends over 14 amino acids. Deletions cut 5 bases from V and 0 bases from J, with 9 bases between. CDR3: CASSPTGSTDTQYF. The CDR3 coding sequence is TGTGCCAGCAGCCCAACGGGAAGCACAGATACGCAGTATTTT.

The V call is TRBV27, the J call TRBJ2-1, with D tentatively TRBD1 (6 bases). CDR1 and CDR2 (germline): MNHEY, SMNVEV (reference sequence). CDR3 size: 11 residues. V lost 6 bases and J lost 11, with 11 bases in between. The CDR3 protein is CASSSGQKQFF. In DNA form, the CDR3 reads TGTGCCAGCAGCTCGGGACAAAAGCAGTTCTTC.

CDR3 bases: TGCGCCAGCAGTGAAGGGTGGGGCCTCCTCTATGGCTACACCTTC. Its translation: CASSEGWGLLYGYTF. The chain has TRBV10-2 and TRBJ1-2, with TRBD1 as a possible D gene (5 bases). The CDR3 spans 15 residues. CDR1 is WSHSY, CDR2 SAAADI, per germline. V was cut by 3 bases and J by 4 bases, with 15 bases left in between.

The chain recombines TRBV2 with TRBJ2-5, with 9 nucleotides matching TRBD2. The V segment lost 7 bases and the J segment 1 base; nucleotides outside the gene matches: 19. This CDR3 spans 19 amino acids. Germline V gene sequence: CDR1 SNHLY, CDR2 FYNNEI. The CDR3 DNA reads as TGTGCCAGCACCTCCGCCAGCGGGGGGTACCTCAGCTTCCAAGAGACCCAGTACTTC. Amino acid sequence: CASTSASGGYLSFQETQYF.

V is TRBV3-1 (or the pseudogene TRBV3-2) and J is TRBJ2-2, with D unresolved. Germline CDR1 LGHDT, CDR2 YNNKEL (reference sequence). CDR3 length: 15 amino acids. With 0 bases removed from V and 3 bases from J, the gap between germline ends came to 8 bases. The CDR3 protein is CASSQDRQHTGELFF. DNA of the CDR3: TGTGCCAGCAGCCAAGACAGGCAGCACACCGGGGAGCTGTTTTTT.

The V gene is TRBV19, the J gene TRBJ1-1; 9 nucleotides line up with TRBD1. The ends lost 7 bases at V and 0 bases at J; junction bases unmatched: 9. The CDR3 loop spans 16 amino acids. The germline V gene has CDR1 LNHDA and CDR2 SQIVND (reference sequence). The CDR3 nucleotides are TGTGCCAGTAAACCCGGGACAGGGATGATGAACACTGAAGCTTTCTTT. As protein: CASKPGTGMMNTEAFF.

The genes are TRBV29-1 and TRBJ2-1; possible D gene TRBD2, 5 bases. Per germline, CDR1 SQVTM and CDR2 ANQGSEA. There are 12 residues in the CDR3. Trimming took off 4 bases at V and 3 bases at J, with 7 bases between the two ends. The CDR3 bases are TGCAGCGTTGCGGGGAACTACAATGAGCAGTTCTTC. Translated: CSVAGNYNEQFF.

This rearrangement joins TRBV2 to TRBJ2-2; TRBD2 matches 7 bases. V was pared by 4 bases and J by 9 bases, with 5 bases of the junction left unmatched. The germline V gene has CDR1 SNHLY and CDR2 FYNNEI. This CDR3 spans 13 amino acids. As DNA, the CDR3 is TGTGCCAGCAGTGGGGGGAGGGACCGGGAGCTGTTTTTT. This sequence encodes CASSGGRDRELFF. Using reference TRBV2 and TRBJ2-2 for the parts outside the CDR3, the full variable domain is EPEVTQTPSHQVTQMGQEVILRCVPISNHLYFYWYRQILGQKVEFLVSFYNNEISEKSEIFDDQFSVERPDGSNFTLKIRSTKLEDSAMYFCASSGGRDRELFFGEGSRLTVL.

The chain joins TRBV6-1 to TRBJ2-3; 8 bases match TRBD2. V was clipped by 2 bases and J by 3 bases; unmatched bases: 10. Germline V gene sequence: CDR1 MNHNS, CDR2 SASEGT. The CDR3 is 17 residues long. CDR3 nucleotide sequence: TGTGCCAGCAGTGAACACCCCGGCCAGCGGGAGACAGATACGCAGTATTTT. It codes for CASSEHPGQRETDTQYF.

V usage is TRBV18 and J usage is TRBJ2-3, with a weak D call TRBD2 (6 bases). In germline, CDR1 is KGHSH, CDR2 LQKENI. V was trimmed by 2 bases and J by 1 base, leaving 10 bases between them. The CDR3 loop spans 15 amino acids. Here the CDR3 DNA reads TGTGCCAGCTCACCAAATGAGCGGGGCACAGATACGCAGTATTTT. It translates to CASSPNERGTDTQYF.

The chain carries TRBV28 and TRBJ1-2; tentatively, D is TRBD1 (5 bases). This CDR3 region has 12 residues. In germline, CDR1 is MDHEN, CDR2 SYDVKM. V lost 5 bases and J lost 8, with 12 bases in between. CDR3 sequence reads: CASSEQERGYTF. CDR3 DNA: TGTGCCAGCAGTGAACAGGAAAGGGGCTACACCTTC.

The chain uses TRBV6-5 and TRBJ1-3, with 8 bases matching TRBD1. CDR3 length: 14 residues. CDR1 is MNHEY and CDR2 is SVGAGI in the germline V gene. V dropped 6 bases and J dropped 4; count of bases not matched to a gene: 5. The CDR3 protein is CASRQGAEGNTIYF. DNA of the CDR3: TGTGCCAGCAGGCAGGGGGCGGAGGGAAACACCATATATTTT.

The chain combines TRBV7-2 with TRBJ1-2; D is unresolved. The length of the CDR3 is 13 residues. V was shortened by 1 base and J by 8 bases, with 11 bases between the two germline ends. CDR1 is SGHTA, CDR2 FQGNSA, per germline. The CDR3 loop reads CASSLDKAGGYTF. CDR3 nucleotide sequence: TGTGCCAGCAGCTTAGACAAGGCAGGAGGCTACACCTTC.

This clone occurred a few times. The J gene is TRBJ1-5, the V gene TRBV6-1; D possibly corresponds to TRBD1 (6 bases). The V and J ends lost 2 bases and 4 bases respectively, with 15 bases between them. Per the germline V gene, CDR1 is MNHNS and CDR2 is SASEGT. The CDR3 contains 16 residues. The DNA of the CDR3 is TGTGCCAGCAGTGAATTATTGGGACACGCGAATCAGCCCCAGCATTTT. Protein sequence: CASSELLGHANQPQHF.

The rearrangement joins TRBV3-1 (or the pseudogene TRBV3-2) to TRBJ1-4, with unresolved D. Germline CDR1 and CDR2: LGHDT and YNNKEL (reference sequence). The CDR3 contains 14 residues. The V end was cut by 0 bases, the J end by 14 bases, with 16 bases between. CDR3 region: CASSQDLATQTLFF. The CDR3 DNA is TGTGCCAGCAGCCAAGATCTGGCGACACAGACCCTGTTTTTT.

A few counts support this clone. This chain uses TRBV5-6 with TRBJ1-1; TRBD1 is a possible D gene (6 bases). This CDR3 has 13 amino acids. The germline V gene has CDR1 SGHDT and CDR2 YYEEEE. Deletions cut 7 bases from V and 0 bases from J, with 10 bases between. The CDR3 here is CASGTQMNTEAFF. Here the CDR3 DNA reads TGTGCCAGCGGGACACAGATGAACACTGAAGCTTTCTTT.

The chain's CDR3 is CASSLLGQNTEAFF. As DNA, the CDR3 is TGTGCCAGCAGTTTATTGGGGCAGAACACTGAAGCTTTCTTT. The V gene is TRBV28, the J gene TRBJ1-1, with D possibly matching TRBD1 (5 bases). The V gene's germline CDR1 is MDHEN and CDR2 SYDVKM. The length of the CDR3 is 14 residues. V was pared by 1 base and J by 1 base, with 7 bases between.

The genes are TRBV6-5 and TRBJ2-1, with D tentatively TRBD2 (5 bases). The CDR3 runs 14 residues. Germline CDR1 is MNHEY and CDR2 is SVGAGI. V lost 0 bases, J lost 6 bases, and 9 bases lay in between. The CDR3 nucleotides are TGTGCCAGCAGTTACTCGGTTACTAGCAATGAGCAGTTCTTC. It specifies CASSYSVTSNEQFF.

The chain carries TRBV20-1 and TRBJ2-1, with 8 bases fitting TRBD2. This CDR3 comprises 15 residues. Germline CDR1 and CDR2: DFQATT and SNEGSKA (reference sequence). V was pared by 3 bases and J by 3 bases, with 7 bases of the junction left unmatched. CDR3 protein: CSASLRLASYNEQFF. CDR3 DNA: TGCAGTGCTAGTCTACGACTAGCGAGCTACAATGAGCAGTTCTTC.

The chain joins TRBV5-1 to TRBJ1-1, with a weak D call TRBD1 (6 bases). The germline V gene encodes CDR1 SGHRS and CDR2 YFSETQ. CDR3 length: 15 residues. V was pared by 2 bases and J by 0 bases, with 11 bases between. The CDR3 spells CASSLRGGMNTEAFF. Here the CDR3 DNA reads TGCGCCAGCAGCTTAAGGGGGGGCATGAACACTGAAGCTTTCTTT.

The genes are TRBV9 and TRBJ1-3; possible D gene TRBD1, 5 bases. CDR1 and CDR2 (germline): SGDLS, YYNGEE. Between the trimmed V and J ends, which lost 6 bases and 0 bases, there was a span of 10 bases. This CDR3 has 14 residues. CDR3 residues: CASTQGLSGNTIYF. CDR3 in DNA: TGTGCCAGCACCCAGGGACTCTCTGGAAACACCATATATTTT.

In its sample, this clone was seen once. This chain connects TRBV28 to TRBJ1-5; D perhaps matches TRBD1 (5 bases). CDR1 and CDR2 (germline): MDHEN, SYDVKM. The CDR3 is 21 amino acids. In DNA, the CDR3 is TGTGCAGTTGGTGGTTACACGCTGTCCCAGGGAGGTAGGGGCAGCAATCAGCCCCAGCATTTT. Amino acid sequence: CAVGGYTLSQGGRGSNQPQHF.